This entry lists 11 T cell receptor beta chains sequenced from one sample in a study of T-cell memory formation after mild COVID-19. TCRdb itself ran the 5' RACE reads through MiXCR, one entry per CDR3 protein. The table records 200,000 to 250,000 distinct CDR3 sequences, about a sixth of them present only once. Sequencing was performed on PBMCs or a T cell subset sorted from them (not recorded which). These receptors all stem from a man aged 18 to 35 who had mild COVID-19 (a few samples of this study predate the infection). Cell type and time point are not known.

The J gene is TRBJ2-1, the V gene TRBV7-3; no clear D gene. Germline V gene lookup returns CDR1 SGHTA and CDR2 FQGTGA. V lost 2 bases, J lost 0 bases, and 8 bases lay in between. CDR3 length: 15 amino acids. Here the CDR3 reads CASSLDQSSYNEQFF. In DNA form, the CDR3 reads TGTGCCAGCAGCTTAGACCAGAGCTCCTACAATGAGCAGTTCTTC. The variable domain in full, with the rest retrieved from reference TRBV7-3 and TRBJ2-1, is GAGVSQTPSNKVTEKGKYVELRCDPISGHTALYWYRQSLGQGPEFLIYFQGTGAADDSGLPNDRFFAVRPEGSVSTLKIQRTERGDSAVYLCASSLDQSSYNEQFFGPGTRLTVL.

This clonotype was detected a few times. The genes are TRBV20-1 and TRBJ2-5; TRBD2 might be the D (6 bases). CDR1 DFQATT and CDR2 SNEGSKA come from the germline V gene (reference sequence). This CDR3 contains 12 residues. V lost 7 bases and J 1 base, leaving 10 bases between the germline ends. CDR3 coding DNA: TGCAGTGAGAACGGGGGCCAAGAGACCCAGTACTTC. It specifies CSENGGQETQYF.

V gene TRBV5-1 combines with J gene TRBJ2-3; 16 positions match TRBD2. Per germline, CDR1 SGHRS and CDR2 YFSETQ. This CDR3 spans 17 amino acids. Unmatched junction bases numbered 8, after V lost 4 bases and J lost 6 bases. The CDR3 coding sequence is TGCGCCAGCAGCCTGGGACTAGCGGGGGGGACCGGGGATACGCAGTATTTT. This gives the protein CASSLGLAGGTGDTQYF.

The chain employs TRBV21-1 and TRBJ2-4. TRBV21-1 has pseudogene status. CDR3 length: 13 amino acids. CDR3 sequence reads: CASRPVARDIQYF. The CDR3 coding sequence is TGTGCCAGCCGACCGGTCGCGAGAGACATTCAGTACTTC.

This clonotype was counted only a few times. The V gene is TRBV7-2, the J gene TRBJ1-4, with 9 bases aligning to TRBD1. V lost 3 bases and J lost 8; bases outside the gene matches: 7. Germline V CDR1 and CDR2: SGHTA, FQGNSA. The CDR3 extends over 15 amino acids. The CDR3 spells CASSFDRGSGEKLFF. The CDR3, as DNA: TGTGCCAGCAGCTTCGACAGGGGGTCTGGGGAAAAACTGTTTTTT.

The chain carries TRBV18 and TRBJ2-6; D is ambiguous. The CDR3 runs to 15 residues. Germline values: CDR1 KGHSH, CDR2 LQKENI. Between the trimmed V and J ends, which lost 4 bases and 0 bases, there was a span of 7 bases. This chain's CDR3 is CASSLRTSGANVLTF. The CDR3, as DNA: TGTGCCAGCTCACTCCGTACCTCTGGGGCCAACGTCCTGACTTTC.

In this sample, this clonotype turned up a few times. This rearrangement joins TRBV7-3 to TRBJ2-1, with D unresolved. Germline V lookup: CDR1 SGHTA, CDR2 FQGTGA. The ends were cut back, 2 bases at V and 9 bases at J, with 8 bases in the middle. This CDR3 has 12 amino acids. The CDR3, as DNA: TGTGCCAGCAGCTTACAATCGCGTGAGCAGTTCTTC. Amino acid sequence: CASSLQSREQFF.

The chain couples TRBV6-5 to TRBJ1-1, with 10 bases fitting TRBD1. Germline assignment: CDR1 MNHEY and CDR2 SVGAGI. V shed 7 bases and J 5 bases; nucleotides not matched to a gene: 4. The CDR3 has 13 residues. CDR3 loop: CASKRGQGTEAFF. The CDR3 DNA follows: TGTGCCAGCAAGCGGGGACAGGGGACTGAAGCTTTCTTT.

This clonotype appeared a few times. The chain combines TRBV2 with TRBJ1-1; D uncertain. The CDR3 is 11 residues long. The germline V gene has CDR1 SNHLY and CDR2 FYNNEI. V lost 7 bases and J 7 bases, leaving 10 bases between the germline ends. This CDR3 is CASKRSGEAFF. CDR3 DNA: TGTGCCAGCAAGAGGTCCGGTGAAGCTTTCTTT.

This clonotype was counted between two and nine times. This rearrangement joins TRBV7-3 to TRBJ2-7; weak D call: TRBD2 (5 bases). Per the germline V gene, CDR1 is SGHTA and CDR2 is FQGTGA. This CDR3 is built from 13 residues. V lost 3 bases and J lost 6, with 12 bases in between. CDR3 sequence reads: CASSFPSGSEQYV. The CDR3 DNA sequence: TGTGCCAGCAGCTTCCCTTCGGGGTCCGAGCAGTACGTC.

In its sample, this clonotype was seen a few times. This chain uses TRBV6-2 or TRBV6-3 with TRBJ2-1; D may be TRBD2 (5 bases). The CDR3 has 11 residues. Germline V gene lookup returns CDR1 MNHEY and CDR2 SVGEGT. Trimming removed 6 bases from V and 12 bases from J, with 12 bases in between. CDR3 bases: TGTGCCAGCAGAGCCGGACTGGGGCAGTTCTTC. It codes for CASRAGLGQFF.